The clone carrying this T cell receptor (beta chain) has just a few counts. No antigen is known for it. These data belong to a study of T cells after yellow fever vaccination. Via MiXCR, TCRdb re-called the 5' RACE reads, giving one row per CDR3 protein. The table shows around 330,000 distinct CDR3 sequences, with around 4% occurring only once. Trimming left V 0 bases short and J 7 bases short, with 10 bases between. The germline V gene has CDR1 SGHDT and CDR2 YYEEEE. This CDR3 is 13 amino acids long. Study-wide points: A limited proportion of clonotypes was detected within both the CD4 and CD8 compartments.

Sequencing used PBMCs, obtained on the day of the yellow fever booster vaccination. This chain connects TRBV5-6 to TRBJ1-1; possibly TRBD1 for D (5 bases). The clonotype comes from a man aged 18 to 29 who received the YFV17D yellow fever vaccine. CDR3 nucleotides: TGTGCCAGCAGCTTGGGCAGGGTCCATGAAGCTTTCTTT. This encodes CASSLGRVHEAFF.